The rows below give T cell receptor beta chains drawn from one sample of a study of T cells after posttransplantation cyclophosphamide. Method: immunoSEQ multiplex PCR; TCRdb's copy keeps in-frame clones and lacks some. The table records some 2,200 clones, 70% to 75% of them present only once. The material was PBMCs, obtained nearly 35 days after a stem cell transplant with posttransplant cyclophosphamide. These receptors were taken from a male patient in his fifties who received an allogeneic stem cell transplant from a related donor and was CMV-positive. A subset of T cells may come from the graft donor. Both conserved end residues are part of each CDR3. D genes are given only for firm matches. Clone size appears in some rows only: once, few, many, or a class for an expanded clone.

D gene: -; V gene: TRBV7-9; J gene: TRBJ2-3; clone size: once; CDR3 protein: CASSLRLGGGPDTQYF; CDR3 DNA: TGTGCCAGCAGCTTACGCCTAGGGGGGGGCCCAGATACGCAGTATTTT
D gene: -; V gene: TRBV10-3; J gene: TRBJ1-1; clone size: -; CDR3 protein: CAISEPPGERNTEAFF; CDR3 DNA: TGTGCCATCAGTGAGCCCCCTGGGGAGAGAAACACTGAAGCTTTCTTT
D gene: TRBD1; V gene: TRBV4-1; J gene: TRBJ1-2; clone size: few; CDR3 protein: CASSQAPGTDYGYTF; CDR3 DNA: TGCGCCAGCAGCCAAGCCCCCGGGACAGACTATGGCTACACCTTC
D gene: -; V gene: TRBV4-3; J gene: TRBJ1-1; clone size: -; CDR3 protein: CASSQDSYRSSGPKTEAFF; CDR3 DNA: TGCGCCAGCAGCCAAGATTCTTACAGGAGCAGTGGTCCGAAGACTGAAGCTTTCTTT
D gene: TRBD2; V gene: TRBV9; J gene: TRBJ2-3; clone size: -; CDR3 protein: CASSVELAGDLTDTQYF; CDR3 DNA: TGTGCCAGCAGCGTAGAGCTAGCGGGAGACCTCACAGATACGCAGTATTTT
D gene: -; V gene: TRBV27; J gene: TRBJ2-3; clone size: -; CDR3 protein: CASSSRQPTDTQYF; CDR3 DNA: TGTGCCAGCAGTTCCCGACAGCCGACAGATACGCAGTATTTT
D gene: -; V gene: TRBV27; J gene: TRBJ1-2; clone size: -; CDR3 protein: CASSDTALLGMGGYTF; CDR3 DNA: TGTGCCAGCAGTGACACCGCCCTCCTCGGCATGGGTGGCTACACCTTC
D gene: TRBD2; V gene: TRBV7-9; J gene: TRBJ2-1; clone size: -; CDR3 protein: CASSSLAGGPDNEQFF; CDR3 DNA: TGTGCCAGCAGCTCTTTAGCGGGGGGGCCAGACAATGAGCAGTTCTTC
D gene: -; V gene: TRBV2; J gene: TRBJ2-3; clone size: -; CDR3 protein: CASSEAVSGLTDTQYF; CDR3 DNA: TGTGCCAGCAGTGAGGCTGTTAGCGGCCTCACAGATACGCAGTATTTT
D gene: -; V gene: TRBV14; J gene: TRBJ1-2; clone size: -; CDR3 protein: CASSQDFEGYRYTF; CDR3 DNA: TGTGCCAGCAGCCAAGACTTCGAGGGATATCGCTACACCTTC
D gene: -; V gene: TRBV18; J gene: TRBJ1-2; clone size: -; CDR3 protein: CASSPLWDNDGYTF; CDR3 DNA: TGTGCCAGCTCACCACTATGGGACAACGATGGCTACACCTTC
D gene: -; V gene: TRBV18; J gene: TRBJ1-5; clone size: few; CDR3 protein: CASSPGRDQPQHF; CDR3 DNA: TGTGCCAGCTCACCAGGGAGGGACCAGCCCCAGCATTTT
D gene: -; V gene: TRBV6-5; J gene: TRBJ2-2; clone size: -; CDR3 protein: CASSYSPGANTGELFF; CDR3 DNA: TGTGCCAGCAGTTACTCGCCGGGGGCGAACACCGGGGAGCTGTTTTTT
D gene: -; V gene: TRBV11-3; J gene: TRBJ1-1; clone size: -; CDR3 protein: CASSFHLNTEAFF; CDR3 DNA: TGTGCCAGCAGCTTCCATCTAAACACTGAAGCTTTCTTT
D gene: -; V gene: TRBV14; J gene: TRBJ1-1; clone size: -; CDR3 protein: CASSLETGYTEAFF; CDR3 DNA: TGTGCCAGCAGCCTAGAGACGGGGTACACTGAAGCTTTCTTT
D gene: -; V gene: TRBV6-4; J gene: TRBJ1-1; clone size: -; CDR3 protein: CASSAGLGEAFF; CDR3 DNA: TGTGCCAGCAGTGCAGGACTAGGTGAAGCTTTCTTT
D gene: TRBD1; V gene: TRBV19; J gene: TRBJ1-6; clone size: -; CDR3 protein: CASSTRQGSSPLHF; CDR3 DNA: TGTGCCAGTAGTACCCGACAGGGGAGCTCACCCCTCCACTTT
D gene: -; V gene: TRBV14; J gene: TRBJ2-5; clone size: few; CDR3 protein: CASSPINGGAQYF; CDR3 DNA: TGTGCCAGCAGTCCAATCAACGGCGGGGCCCAGTACTTC
D gene: -; V gene: TRBV25-1; J gene: TRBJ1-1; clone size: -; CDR3 protein: CASSDGQNGNTEAFF; CDR3 DNA: TGTGCCAGCAGTGATGGGCAAAACGGGAACACTGAAGCTTTCTTT
D gene: TRBD2; V gene: TRBV19; J gene: TRBJ2-3; clone size: -; CDR3 protein: CASSILSGSADTQYF; CDR3 DNA: TGTGCCAGTAGTATATTGAGCGGGAGTGCAGATACGCAGTATTTT